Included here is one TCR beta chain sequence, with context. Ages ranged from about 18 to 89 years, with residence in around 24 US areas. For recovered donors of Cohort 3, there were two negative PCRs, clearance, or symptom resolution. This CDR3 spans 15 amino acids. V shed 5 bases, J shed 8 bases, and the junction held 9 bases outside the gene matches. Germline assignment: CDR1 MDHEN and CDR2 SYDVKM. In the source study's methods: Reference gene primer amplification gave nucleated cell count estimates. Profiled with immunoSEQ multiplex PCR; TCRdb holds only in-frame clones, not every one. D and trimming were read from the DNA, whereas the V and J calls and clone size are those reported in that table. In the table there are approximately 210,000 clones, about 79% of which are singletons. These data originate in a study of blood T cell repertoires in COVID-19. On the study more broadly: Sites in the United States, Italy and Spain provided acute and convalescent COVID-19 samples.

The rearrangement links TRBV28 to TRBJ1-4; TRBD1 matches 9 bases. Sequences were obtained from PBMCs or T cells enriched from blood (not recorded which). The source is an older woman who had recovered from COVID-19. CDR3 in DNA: TGTGCCAGCAGTACTCAACAGGGGGCGGGGGAAAAACTGTTTTTT. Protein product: CASSTQQGAGEKLFF.